This is a list of T cell receptor beta chains from one sample in a study of shared clonotypes between healthy human individuals. Clones were sequenced by immunoSEQ multiplex PCR, and TCRdb holds only the in-frame ones, with some missing. The table lists 2.3 million or so clones, more than 80% of them singletons, with about 0.39% in the top ten. Sequences were obtained from naive CD4+ T cells from PBMCs. These receptors originate from a young man in good health. Some clones in this sample may be carry-over from other donors' samples. CDR3s include the opening cysteine and the closing phenylalanine or tryptophan. The D gene is left open where the match is weak. Expanded clones get a size class; other rows say once, few or many, or leave the size out.

size	V	J	D	DNA	CDR3
-	TRBV10-1	TRBJ2-3	TRBD2	TGCGCCAGCCTCATATCCCCATACGGGAGGGCCGTAGATACGCAGTATTTT	CASLISPYGRAVDTQYF
-	TRBV6-1	TRBJ2-1	TRBD2	TGTGCCAGCAGTGAAGCGGGACTAGCGAGGAATGAGCAGTTCTTC	CASSEAGLARNEQFF
-	TRBV27	TRBJ1-4	-	TGTGCCAGCAGTTCCCGTGGGGCTAATGAAAAACTGTTTTTT	CASSSRGANEKLFF
-	TRBV5-3	TRBJ1-2	TRBD1	TGTGCCAGAAGCTTACGTGCGACAGGGGGCGATGGTCTGTGTGGCTACACCTTC	CARSLRATGGDGLCGYTF
-	TRBV10-3	TRBJ1-1	-	TGTGCCATCAGTGACTGGCCGAACACTGAAGCTTTCTTT	CAISDWPNTEAFF
-	TRBV29-1	TRBJ2-7	TRBD2	TGCAGCGGTCTTTCGGGACTAGCGAGGGACGAGCAGTACTTC	CSGLSGLARDEQYF
-	TRBV5-1	TRBJ1-3	-	TGCGCCAGCAGCTTGGGGCTCAACTCTGGAAACACCATATATTTT	CASSLGLNSGNTIYF
-	TRBV5-1	TRBJ2-3	-	TGCGCCAGCAGCGCCCAGGGAGATACGCAGTATTTT	CASSAQGDTQYF
-	TRBV6-1	TRBJ2-2	-	TGTGCCAGCAGTGAAGCAGGCCTAGGTACCACCGGGGAGCTGTTTTTT	CASSEAGLGTTGELFF
-	TRBV28	TRBJ1-2	-	TGTGCCAGCAGTTTATTAAAGGGGGACTATGGCTACACCTTC	CASSLLKGDYGYTF
-	TRBV15	TRBJ2-7	-	TGTGCCACCAGCAAAGGCCCGGGGAACTCCTACGAGCAGTACTTC	CATSKGPGNSYEQYF
-	TRBV5-1	TRBJ1-4	-	TGCGCCAGCAGCTTGGATCCGGGGGGAGGCGAAAAACTGTTTTTT	CASSLDPGGGEKLFF
-	TRBV5-1	TRBJ2-7	-	TGCGCCAGCAGCTTGATCGGGGGTAGGGGCGTAGAGGAGCAGTACTTC	CASSLIGGRGVEEQYF
-	TRBV4-2	TRBJ2-3	-	TGTGCCAGCAGCCAAGATCAGTTAGATACGCAGTATTTT	CASSQDQLDTQYF
-	TRBV6-5	TRBJ2-1	TRBD2	TGTGCCAGCAGTTATCGGACTAGCTGGGAGGAAAATGAGCAGTTCTTC	CASSYRTSWEENEQFF
-	TRBV14	TRBJ2-7	TRBD2	TGTGCCAGCAGCCAGGATCCGGGACTAGGACCGTGGGAGCAGTACTTC	CASSQDPGLGPWEQYF
-	TRBV6-1	TRBJ2-1	-	TGTGCCAGCAGTGGCAACAGGGTAGGGGACTACAATGAGCAGTTCTTC	CASSGNRVGDYNEQFF
-	TRBV5-1	TRBJ2-1	TRBD1	TGCGCCAGCAGCTTGGATCGGACAGGGTCTCAAGGTGGTTCCTACAATGAGCAGTTCTTC	CASSLDRTGSQGGSYNEQFF
once	TRBV5-1	TRBJ2-1	TRBD1	TGCGCCAGCAGCTCCGGGACAGGGATATCCTACAATGAGCAGTTCTTC	CASSSGTGISYNEQFF
-	TRBV7-2	TRBJ2-2	-	TGTGCCAGCAGCTTTCAGGGGAAGAACACCGGGGAGCTGTTTTTT	CASSFQGKNTGELFF
-	TRBV5-1	TRBJ2-1	-	TGCGCCAGCAGCTTGGCCGGTGGGGGACGCCCCAATGAGCAGTTCTTC	CASSLAGGGRPNEQFF
-	TRBV7-9	TRBJ2-7	-	TGTGCCAGCAGCTCGCGGGGATTCTCCTACGAGCAGTACTTC	CASSSRGFSYEQYF
-	TRBV27	TRBJ1-2	-	TGTGCCAGCAGTCTGATACAGGGAGGAGCCTATGGCTACACCTTC	CASSLIQGGAYGYTF
-	TRBV5-4	TRBJ2-7	-	TGTGCCAGCAGCTTGGGAGGCGGGTCCTCCTACGAGCAGTACTTC	CASSLGGGSSYEQYF
-	TRBV4-2	TRBJ2-7	TRBD2	TGTGCCAGCAGCCAAGATCGCCGGGGGGGAGGGATCTCCTACGAGCAGTACTTC	CASSQDRRGGGISYEQYF
-	TRBV11-2	TRBJ2-2	TRBD2	TGTGCCAGCAGCAGAGCGGGAGGCCGGACCGGGGAGCTGTTTTTT	CASSRAGGRTGELFF
-	TRBV27	TRBJ1-1	-	TGTGCCAGCAGTTTGGAAGGGGGGACTGAAGCTTTCTTT	CASSLEGGTEAFF
-	TRBV7-2	TRBJ2-2	TRBD1	TGTGCCAGCAGCTTTGGGGGACAGTGGGCATACCCCGGGACCGGGGAGCTGTTTTTT	CASSFGGQWAYPGTGELFF
-	TRBV19	TRBJ2-6	-	TGTGCCTCTCAAACTTTGGGGACTCTTGGGGCCAACGTCCTGACTTTC	CASQTLGTLGANVLTF
-	TRBV7-2	TRBJ1-5	-	TGTGCCAGCAGCTATGCTGGATTCAATCAGCCCCAGCATTTT	CASSYAGFNQPQHF
-	TRBV28	TRBJ2-7	TRBD2	TGTGCCAGCATATTTCACGGACTAGCGGGCCGTTACGAGCAGTACTTC	CASIFHGLAGRYEQYF
-	TRBV15	TRBJ2-4	-	TGTGCCACCAGCGGCGCCGGGGAAGCCAAAAACATTCAGTACTTC	CATSGAGEAKNIQYF
-	TRBV6-1	TRBJ1-2	TRBD1	TGTGCCAGCAGTGAAGCGGAGACAGGGACTAACTATGGCTACACCTTC	CASSEAETGTNYGYTF
-	TRBV7-2	TRBJ2-5	-	TGTGCCAGCAACATGCGTGGGTACCAAGAGACCCAGTACTTC	CASNMRGYQETQYF
-	TRBV28	TRBJ1-3	-	TGTGCCAGCAGTTCTCCGGGTGAGGGCACTGGAAACACCATATATTTT	CASSSPGEGTGNTIYF
-	TRBV30	TRBJ1-5	-	TGTGCCTGGAGTCGCTCGGGGTCCAATCAGCCCCAGCATTTT	CAWSRSGSNQPQHF
-	TRBV7-9	TRBJ1-2	-	TGTGCCAGCAGCTTAGAGGGGGGCGCTTCGTTTGGCTACACCTTC	CASSLEGGASFGYTF
-	TRBV6-5	TRBJ2-5	TRBD2	TGTGCCAGCAGCGCACTTCCGGCGGGGGGTGAGCAGTACTTC	CASSALPAGGEQYF
-	TRBV7-2	TRBJ1-4	TRBD1	TGTGCCAGCAGCTCCGTGGGCAGGGGGAACACTGAAAAACTGTTTTTT	CASSSVGRGNTEKLFF
-	TRBV9	TRBJ2-7	TRBD1	TGTGCCAGCAGCGTTGGTGGGACAGGGACCTACGAGCAGTACTTC	CASSVGGTGTYEQYF